This TCR beta chain was profiled in a study of cytomegalovirus exposure and HLA in healthy donors. The PCR used 60 Vbeta and 13 Jbeta primers. Clones were read by immunoSEQ multiplex PCR, and TCRdb kept only the in-frame ones, dropping some. The sample holds about 160,000 clones; roughly four fifths are singletons and the top ten take around 3.3%. With V trimmed by 8 bases and J by 7 bases, 10 bases remained unmatched. This CDR3 region has 14 residues. Per germline, CDR1 MDHEN and CDR2 SYDVKM. The genes are TRBV28 and TRBJ1-5, with 8 bases lining up with TRBD1. The sequence derives from a woman in her 40s in good health and CMV-seronegative. Sequenced: PBMCs. For the CDR3, the DNA is TGTGCCAGCGTCAGGGGGCCAAGTAGCCAGCCCCAGCATTTT. Translated: CASVRGPSSQPQHF.